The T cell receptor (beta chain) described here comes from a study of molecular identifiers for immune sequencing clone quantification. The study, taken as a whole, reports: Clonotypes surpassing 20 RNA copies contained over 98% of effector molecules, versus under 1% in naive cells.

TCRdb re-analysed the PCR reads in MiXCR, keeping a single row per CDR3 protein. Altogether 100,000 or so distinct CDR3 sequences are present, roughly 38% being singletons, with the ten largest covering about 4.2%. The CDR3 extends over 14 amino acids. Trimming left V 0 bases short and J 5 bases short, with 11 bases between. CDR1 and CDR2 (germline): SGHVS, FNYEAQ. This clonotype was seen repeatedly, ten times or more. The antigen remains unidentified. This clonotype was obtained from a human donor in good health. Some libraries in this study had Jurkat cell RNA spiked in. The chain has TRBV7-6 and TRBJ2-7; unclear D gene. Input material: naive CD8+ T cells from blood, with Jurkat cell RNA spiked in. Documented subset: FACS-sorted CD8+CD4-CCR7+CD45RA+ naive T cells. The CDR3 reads CASSLASGPDEQYF. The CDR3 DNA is TGTGCCAGCAGCTTAGCGTCGGGTCCGGACGAGCAGTACTTC.